The 16 T cell receptor beta chains below were found in one sample sequenced in a study of T cells in Graves' hyperthyroidism and ophthalmopathy. Amplified TCR beta CDR3 regions came from RNA transcripts. The study used the HTBI primer set for a first-round RT-PCR of the TCR CDR3. A single record per CDR3 protein comes from TCRdb applying MiXCR to the multiplex PCR reads. The sample records some 490,000 distinct CDR3 sequences, less than 25% being singletons. Sequencing used blood. The receptors originated from a woman in her 70s with Graves' ophthalmopathy.

This clonotype was detected many times. This chain joins TRBV20-1 and TRBJ2-7; TRBD1 agrees at 8 bases. The CDR3 runs 13 residues. Trimming at V came to 3 bases and at J to 2 bases, leaving 3 bases not matched to a gene. Germline V CDR1 and CDR2: DFQATT, SNEGSKA (reference sequence). The CDR3, as DNA: TGCAGTGCTAGTCGGGACAGGCCCTACGAGCAGTACTTC. It yields the protein CSASRDRPYEQYF.

This clonotype was found many times. The rearrangement joins TRBV28 to TRBJ1-5; no clear D. This CDR3 has 13 residues. Trimming removed 2 bases from V and 7 bases from J, with 9 bases in between. Per the germline V gene, CDR1 is MDHEN and CDR2 is SYDVKM. In DNA form, the CDR3 reads TGTGCCAGCAGTTTAGACCCCAGCCAGCCCCAGCATTTT. It specifies CASSLDPSQPQHF. Looking up the rest from reference TRBV28 and TRBJ1-5 gives the full variable domain: DVKVTQSSRYLVKRTGEKVFLECVQDMDHENMFWYRQDPGLGLRLIYFSYDVKMKEKGDIPEGYSVSREKKERFSLILESASTNQTSMYLCASSLDPSQPQHFGDGTRLSIL.

Remarks on this clonotype: A junction end diverges from the germline sequence, so it may reflect a read error. The chain recombines TRBV7-7 with TRBJ2-3; 9 positions match TRBD1. This CDR3 region has 15 residues. CDR1 and CDR2 from the germline V gene are SSHAT and FNYEAQ (reference sequence). CDR3 protein: CASSLGTGPLDTQYF. DNA for the CDR3: TGTGCTAGCAGCCTCGGGACAGGGCCGTTAGATACGCAGTATTTT.

Points on this clonotype: Because the CDR3 is missing its conserved closing phenylalanine or tryptophan, this is likely a read error. This chain connects TRBV7-2 to TRBJ1-1; D gene ambiguous. Trimming pared 5 bases from V and 1 base from J, leaving 8 bases between. CDR3 length equals 13 residues. Germline-derived CDR1 and CDR2 are SGHTA and FQGNSA. The CDR3 sequence: CASSPRRNTEAFL. The DNA for the CDR3 is TGTGCCAGCAGCCCGAGGCGGAACACTGAAGCTTTCCTT.

This chain links TRBV27 with TRBJ2-2, with TRBD2 matching over 15 bases. Germline V gene lookup returns CDR1 MNHEY and CDR2 SMNVEV (reference sequence). The ends lost 5 bases at V and 7 bases at J; junction bases unmatched: 11. The CDR3 runs to 18 residues. CDR3 bases: TGTGCCAGCAGTCGACTTACCGGGACTAGCGGGAGGATCGGGGAGCTGTTTTTT. Amino acid sequence: CASSRLTGTSGRIGELFF.

The chain is built from TRBV7-9 and TRBJ1-2; D may be TRBD1 (5 bases). V lost 1 base and J 8 bases, leaving 8 bases between the germline ends. This CDR3 has 12 amino acids. Per the germline V gene, CDR1 is SEHNR and CDR2 is FQNEAQ (reference sequence). The CDR3 loop reads CASSLEGLGYTF. For the CDR3, the DNA is TGTGCCAGCAGCTTAGAGGGGCTGGGCTACACCTTC. The whole variable domain, remainder taken from reference TRBV7-9 and TRBJ1-2, is DTGVSQNPRHKITKRGQNVTFRCDPISEHNRLYWYRQTLGQGPEFLTYFQNEAQLEKSRLLSDRFSAERPKGSFSTLEIQRTEQGDSAMYLCASSLEGLGYTFGSGTRLTVV.

CDR3 protein: CATSGFNQPQHF. CDR3 in DNA: TGTGCCACCAGCGGATTTAATCAGCCCCAGCATTTT. The chain joins TRBV15 to TRBJ1-5, with unresolved D. The CDR3 covers 12 residues. Trimming cost V 5 bases and J 4 bases, with 6 bases left between them. CDR1 and CDR2 (germline): LNHNV, YYDKDF (reference sequence).

The CDR3 is CASSQDQTYYTEAFF. In DNA, the CDR3 is TGTGCCAGCAGCCAAGATCAGACATATTACACTGAAGCTTTCTTT. This chain links TRBV7-8 with TRBJ1-1; D not resolved. This CDR3 has 15 amino acids. CDR1 SGHVS and CDR2 FQNEAQ come from the germline V gene. Trimming took 5 bases from V and 3 from J, leaving 16 bases between them.

This clonotype was counted at least ten times. This chain links TRBV7-8 with TRBJ1-1; D unclear. Per germline, CDR1 SGHVS and CDR2 FQNEAQ. V was clipped by 1 base and J by 1 base, with 7 bases between them. There are 14 residues in the CDR3. CDR3 sequence: CASSLEGGNTEAFF. CDR3 nucleotides: TGTGCCAGCAGCTTAGAGGGCGGGAACACTGAAGCTTTCTTT.

This clonotype occurred once. V is TRBV20-1 and J is TRBJ1-2, with 10 bases identical to TRBD1. The CDR3 runs to 14 residues. The trim removed 8 bases at V and 7 bases at J, leaving 13 bases unmatched. Per germline, CDR1 DFQATT and CDR2 SNEGSKA (reference sequence). The CDR3 DNA follows: TGCAGTCCGATTCCGGGACAGGGGTTTTCTGGCTACACCTTC. Amino acid sequence: CSPIPGQGFSGYTF.

This clonotype has ten or more counts. The rearrangement links TRBV2 to TRBJ1-2, with D tentatively TRBD1 (6 bases). The CDR3 consists of 14 residues. V was trimmed by 0 bases and J by 7 bases, leaving 12 bases between them. The germline V gene encodes CDR1 SNHLY and CDR2 FYNNEI. The CDR3 DNA sequence: TGTGCCAGCAGTGAAGCGAGGGGGGGACGTGGCTACACCTTC. This gives the protein CASSEARGGRGYTF.

This clonotype has just a few counts. The chain employs TRBV18 and TRBJ2-4; 7 nucleotides line up with TRBD2. CDR1 is KGHSH and CDR2 is LQKENI in the germline V gene. The CDR3 loop spans 15 amino acids. J was trimmed by 8 bases and V by 1 base; bases with no gene match: 8. CDR3 region: CASSPQARESDIQYF. The CDR3 DNA reads TGTGCCAGCTCACCACAGGCGCGGGAGAGTGACATTCAGTACTTC.

V usage is TRBV3-1 and J usage is TRBJ1-2; D call uncertain. The ends were cut back, 4 bases at V and 4 bases at J, with 13 bases in the middle. This CDR3 spans 14 amino acids. Germline values: CDR1 LGHDT, CDR2 YNNKEL (reference sequence). CDR3 residues: CASSPRSDFYGYTF. DNA for the CDR3: TGTGCCAGCAGCCCTAGGTCCGATTTCTATGGCTACACCTTC.

This chain's CDR3 is CSARDPGQAIYEQYF. The CDR3 DNA reads as TGCAGTGCTAGAGATCCGGGACAGGCGATCTACGAGCAGTACTTC. The chain uses TRBV20-1 and TRBJ2-7; the match to TRBD1 covers 8 bases. The CDR3 loop spans 15 amino acids. After removal of 0 bases from V and 3 bases from J, the junction contained 7 bases not matched to a gene. CDR1 and CDR2 (germline): DFQATT, SNEGSKA (reference sequence).

In its sample, this clonotype was seen a few times. V gene TRBV2 combines with J gene TRBJ2-6; tentatively, D is TRBD1 (6 bases). The length of the CDR3 is 17 residues. Germline loops: CDR1 SNHLY, CDR2 FYNNEI. The V and J ends lost 6 bases and 0 bases respectively, with 15 bases between them. DNA of the CDR3: TGTGCCAGCAGAGGGGGTCATGGGTACTCTGGGGCCAACGTCCTGACTTTC. This gives the protein CASRGGHGYSGANVLTF.

In this sample, this clonotype turned up a few times. CDR3 nucleotide sequence: TGTGCCAGCAGCGTATACCGAGGGAGCACAGATACGCAGTATTTT. It specifies CASSVYRGSTDTQYF. The V gene is TRBV9, the J gene TRBJ2-3; tentatively, D is TRBD2 (5 bases). Germline assignment: CDR1 SGDLS and CDR2 YYNGEE. The CDR3 covers 15 residues. The V end lost 1 base, the J end lost 0 bases, and 9 bases lay between the germline ends.